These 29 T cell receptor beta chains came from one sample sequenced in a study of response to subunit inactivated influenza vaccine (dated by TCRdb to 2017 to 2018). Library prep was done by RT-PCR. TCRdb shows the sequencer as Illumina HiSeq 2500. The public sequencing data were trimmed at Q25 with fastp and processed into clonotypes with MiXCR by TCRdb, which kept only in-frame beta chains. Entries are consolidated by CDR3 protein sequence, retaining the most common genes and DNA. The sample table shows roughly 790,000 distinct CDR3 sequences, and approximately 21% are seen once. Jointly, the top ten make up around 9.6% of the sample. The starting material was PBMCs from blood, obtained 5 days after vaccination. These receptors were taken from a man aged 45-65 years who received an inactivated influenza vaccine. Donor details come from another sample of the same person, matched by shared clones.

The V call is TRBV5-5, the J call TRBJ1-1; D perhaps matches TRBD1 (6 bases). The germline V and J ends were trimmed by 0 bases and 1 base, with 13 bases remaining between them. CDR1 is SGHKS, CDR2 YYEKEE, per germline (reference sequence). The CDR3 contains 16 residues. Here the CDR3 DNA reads TGTGCCAGCAGCTTGGGGATCGACAGGCCGAACACTGAAGCTTTCTTT. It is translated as CASSLGIDRPNTEAFF. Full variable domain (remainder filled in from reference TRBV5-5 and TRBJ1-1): DAGVTQSPTHLIKTRGQQVTLRCSPISGHKSVSWYQQVLGQGPQFIFQYYEKEERGRGNFPDRFSARQFPNYSSELNVNALLLGDSALYLCASSLGIDRPNTEAFFGQGTRLTVV.

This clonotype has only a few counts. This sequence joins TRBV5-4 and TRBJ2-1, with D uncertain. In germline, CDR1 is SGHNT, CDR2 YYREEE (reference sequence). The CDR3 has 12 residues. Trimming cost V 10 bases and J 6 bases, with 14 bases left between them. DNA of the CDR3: TGTGCCTGGAGTGTCTTGGGCAATGAGCAGTTCTTC. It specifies CAWSVLGNEQFF. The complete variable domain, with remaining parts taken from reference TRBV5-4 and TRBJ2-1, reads ETGVTQSPTHLIKTRGQQVTLRCSSQSGHNTVSWYQQALGQGPQFIFQYYREEENGRGNFPPRFSGLQFPNYSSELNVNALELDDSALYLCAWSVLGNEQFFGPGTRLTVL.

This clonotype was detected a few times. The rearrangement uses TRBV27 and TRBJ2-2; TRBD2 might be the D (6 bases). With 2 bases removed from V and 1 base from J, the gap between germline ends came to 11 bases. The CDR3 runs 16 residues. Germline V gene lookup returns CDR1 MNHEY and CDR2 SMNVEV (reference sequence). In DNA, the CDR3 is TGTGCCAGCAGTTTACAAGTAGCGGTGAACACCGGGGAGCTGTTTTTT. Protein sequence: CASSLQVAVNTGELFF.

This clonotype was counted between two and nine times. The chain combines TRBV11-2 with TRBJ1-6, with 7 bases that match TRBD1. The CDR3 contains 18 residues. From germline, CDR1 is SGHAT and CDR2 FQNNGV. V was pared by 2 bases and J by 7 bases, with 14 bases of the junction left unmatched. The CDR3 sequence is CASSLYGVQGLWNSPLHF. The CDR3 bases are TGTGCCAGCAGCTTATACGGGGTACAGGGGTTGTGGAATTCACCCCTCCACTTT.

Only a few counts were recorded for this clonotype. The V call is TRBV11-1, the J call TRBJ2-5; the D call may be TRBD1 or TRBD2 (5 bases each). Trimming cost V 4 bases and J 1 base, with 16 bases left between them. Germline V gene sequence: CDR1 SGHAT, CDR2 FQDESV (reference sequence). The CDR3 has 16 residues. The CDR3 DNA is TGTGCCAGCAGCTACATGGGACGCCCGATCCAAGAGACCCAGTACTTC. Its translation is CASSYMGRPIQETQYF.

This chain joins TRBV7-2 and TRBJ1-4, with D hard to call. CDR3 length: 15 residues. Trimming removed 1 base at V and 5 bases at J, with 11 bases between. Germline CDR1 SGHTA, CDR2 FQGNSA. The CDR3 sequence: CASSLGGGRNEKLFF. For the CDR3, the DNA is TGTGCCAGCAGCTTAGGGGGAGGAAGGAATGAAAAACTGTTTTTT.

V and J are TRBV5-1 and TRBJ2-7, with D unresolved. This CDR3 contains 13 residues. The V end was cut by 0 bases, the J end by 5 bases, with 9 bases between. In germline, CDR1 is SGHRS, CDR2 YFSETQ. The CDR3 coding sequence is TGCGCCAGCAGCTTGGGGAGTTGGAACGAGCAGTACTTC. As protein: CASSLGSWNEQYF.

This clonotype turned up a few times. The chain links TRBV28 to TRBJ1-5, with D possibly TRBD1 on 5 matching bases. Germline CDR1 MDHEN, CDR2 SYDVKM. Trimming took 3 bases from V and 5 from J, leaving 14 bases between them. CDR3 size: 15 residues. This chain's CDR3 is CASSFKGTGYQPQHF. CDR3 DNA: TGTGCCAGCAGTTTTAAGGGTACAGGTTATCAGCCCCAGCATTTT.

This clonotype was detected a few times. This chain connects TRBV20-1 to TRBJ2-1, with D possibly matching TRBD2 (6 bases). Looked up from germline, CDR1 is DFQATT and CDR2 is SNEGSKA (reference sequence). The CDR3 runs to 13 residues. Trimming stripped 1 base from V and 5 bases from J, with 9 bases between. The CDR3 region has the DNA TGCAGTGCTAGAGGCGGGGTTAACAATGAGCAGTTCTTC. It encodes CSARGGVNNEQFF.

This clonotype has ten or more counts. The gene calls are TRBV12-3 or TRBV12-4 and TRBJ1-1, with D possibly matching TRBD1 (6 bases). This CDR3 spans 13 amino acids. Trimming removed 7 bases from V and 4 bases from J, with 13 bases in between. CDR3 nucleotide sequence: TGTGCCAGCATCCCGGGACAAGCCACTGAAGCTTTCTTT. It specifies CASIPGQATEAFF.

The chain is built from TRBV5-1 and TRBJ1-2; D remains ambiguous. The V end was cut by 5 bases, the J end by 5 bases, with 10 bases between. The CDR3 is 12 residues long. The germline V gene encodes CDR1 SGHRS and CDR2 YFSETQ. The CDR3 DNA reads TGCGCCAGCAGACCAGACCTTTATGGCTACACCTTC. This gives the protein CASRPDLYGYTF.

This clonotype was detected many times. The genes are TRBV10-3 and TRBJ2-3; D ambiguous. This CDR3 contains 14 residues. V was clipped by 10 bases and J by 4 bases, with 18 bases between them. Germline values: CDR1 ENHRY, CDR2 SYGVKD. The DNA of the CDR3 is TGTGCCAACTCCCCCCCGGAGAACCCAGATACGCAGTATTTT. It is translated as CANSPPENPDTQYF.

The CDR3, as DNA: TGTGCCAGCAGTCGACGTTATCGGGACAGGGGGGGAGCTTTCTTT. Protein sequence: CASSRRYRDRGGAFF. The V gene is TRBV28, the J gene TRBJ1-1; 11 bases line up with TRBD1. CDR3 length: 15 amino acids. Germline assignment: CDR1 MDHEN and CDR2 SYDVKM. J was trimmed by 10 bases and V by 5 bases; bases with no gene match: 12. The entire variable domain, with the rest obtained from reference TRBV28 and TRBJ1-1, is as follows: DVKVTQSSRYLVKRTGEKVFLECVQDMDHENMFWYRQDPGLGLRLIYFSYDVKMKEKGDIPEGYSVSREKKERFSLILESASTNQTSMYLCASSRRYRDRGGAFFGQGTRLTVV.

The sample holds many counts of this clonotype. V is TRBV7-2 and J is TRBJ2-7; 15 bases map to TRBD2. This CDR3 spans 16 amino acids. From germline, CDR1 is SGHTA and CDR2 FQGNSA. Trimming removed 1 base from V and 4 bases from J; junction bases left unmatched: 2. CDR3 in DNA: TGTGCCAGCAGCTTAGGGACTAGCGGGAGGGGTTACGAGCAGTACTTC. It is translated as CASSLGTSGRGYEQYF.

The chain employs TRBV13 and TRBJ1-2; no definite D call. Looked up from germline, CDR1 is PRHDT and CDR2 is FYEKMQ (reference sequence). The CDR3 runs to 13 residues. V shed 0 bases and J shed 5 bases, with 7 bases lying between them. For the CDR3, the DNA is TGTGCCAGCAGCTTAGGTGTAGGGTATGGCTACACCTTC. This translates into CASSLGVGYGYTF.

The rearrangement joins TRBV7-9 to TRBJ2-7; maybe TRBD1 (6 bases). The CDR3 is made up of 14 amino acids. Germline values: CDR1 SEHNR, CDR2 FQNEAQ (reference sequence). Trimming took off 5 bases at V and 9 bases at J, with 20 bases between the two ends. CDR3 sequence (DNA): TGTGCCAGCAGCCCAACCGGGACACTCAGTGGGCAGTACTTC. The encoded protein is CASSPTGTLSGQYF.

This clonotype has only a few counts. The CDR3 nucleotides read TGCGCCAGCAGCTTGAGTGGGTTGCCTGGGGCCAACGTCCTGACTTTC. Translation gives CASSLSGLPGANVLTF. This chain uses TRBV5-1 with TRBJ2-6, with D unresolved. This CDR3 contains 16 residues. Germline loops: CDR1 SGHRS, CDR2 YFSETQ. V was shortened by 1 base and J by 2 bases, with 10 bases between the two germline ends. Supplemented by reference TRBV5-1 and TRBJ2-6, the full variable domain reads KAGVTQTPRYLIKTRGQQVTLSCSPISGHRSVSWYQQTPGQGLQFLFEYFSETQRNKGNFPGRFSGRQFSNSRSEMNVSTLELGDSALYLCASSLSGLPGANVLTFGAGSRLTVL.

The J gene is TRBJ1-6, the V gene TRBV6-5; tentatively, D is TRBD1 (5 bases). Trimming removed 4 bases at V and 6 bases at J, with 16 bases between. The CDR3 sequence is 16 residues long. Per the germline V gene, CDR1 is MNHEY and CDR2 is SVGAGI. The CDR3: CASSSTGTLGNSPLHF. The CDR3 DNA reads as TGTGCCAGCAGTTCCACCGGGACTCTTGGTAATTCACCCCTCCACTTT.

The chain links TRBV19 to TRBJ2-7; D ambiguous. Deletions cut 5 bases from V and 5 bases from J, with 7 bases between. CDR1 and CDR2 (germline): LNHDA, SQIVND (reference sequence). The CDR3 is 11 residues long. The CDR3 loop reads CASSSGHEQYF. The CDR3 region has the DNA TGTGCCAGTAGTTCGGGCCACGAGCAGTACTTC.

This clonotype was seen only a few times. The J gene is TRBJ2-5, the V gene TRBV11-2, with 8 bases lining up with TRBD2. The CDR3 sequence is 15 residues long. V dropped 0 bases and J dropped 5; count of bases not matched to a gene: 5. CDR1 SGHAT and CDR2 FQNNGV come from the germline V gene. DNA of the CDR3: TGTGCCAGCAGCTTAGATTTCTCTAGCGGGGAGACCCAGTACTTC. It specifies CASSLDFSSGETQYF.

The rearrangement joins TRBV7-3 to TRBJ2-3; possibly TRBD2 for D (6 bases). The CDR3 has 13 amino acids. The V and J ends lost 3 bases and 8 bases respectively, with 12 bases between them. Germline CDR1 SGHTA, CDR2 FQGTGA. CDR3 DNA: TGTGCCAGCAGCTTCGGGACTGAGGCTACGCAGTATTTT. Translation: CASSFGTEATQYF. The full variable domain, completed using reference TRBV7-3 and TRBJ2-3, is GAGVSQTPSNKVTEKGKYVELRCDPISGHTALYWYRQSLGQGPEFLIYFQGTGAADDSGLPNDRFFAVRPEGSVSTLKIQRTERGDSAVYLCASSFGTEATQYFGPGTRLTVL.

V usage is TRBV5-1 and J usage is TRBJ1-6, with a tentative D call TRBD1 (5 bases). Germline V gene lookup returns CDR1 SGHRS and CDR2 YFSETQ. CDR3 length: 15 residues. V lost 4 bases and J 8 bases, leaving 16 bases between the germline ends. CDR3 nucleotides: TGCGCCAGCAGCCTAACGGGGGGACCCTATTCACCCCTCCACTTT. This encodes CASSLTGGPYSPLHF.

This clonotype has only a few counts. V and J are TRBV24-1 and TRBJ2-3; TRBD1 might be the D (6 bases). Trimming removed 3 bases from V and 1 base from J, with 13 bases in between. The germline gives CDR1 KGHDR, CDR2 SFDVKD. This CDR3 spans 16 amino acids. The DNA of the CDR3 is TGTGCCACCAGTGATAGAAACAGGGTGGGCACAGATACGCAGTATTTT. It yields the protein CATSDRNRVGTDTQYF.

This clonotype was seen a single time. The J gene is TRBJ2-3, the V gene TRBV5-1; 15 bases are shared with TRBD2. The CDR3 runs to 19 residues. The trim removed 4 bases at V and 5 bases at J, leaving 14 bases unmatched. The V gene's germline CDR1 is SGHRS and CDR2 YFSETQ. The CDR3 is CASSRLPGLAGGSLDTQYF. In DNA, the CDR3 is TGCGCCAGCAGCCGCCTACCGGGACTAGCGGGAGGTAGTTTAGATACGCAGTATTTT.

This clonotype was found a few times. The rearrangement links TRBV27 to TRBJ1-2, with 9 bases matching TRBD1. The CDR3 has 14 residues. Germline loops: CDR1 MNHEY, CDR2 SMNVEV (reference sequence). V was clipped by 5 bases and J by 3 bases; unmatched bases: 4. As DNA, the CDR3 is TGTGCCAGCAGTCCGGGACAGGGATACTATGGCTACACCTTC. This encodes CASSPGQGYYGYTF.

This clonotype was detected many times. CDR3 nucleotides: TGTGCCAGCAGTCCTGACACCGGCTCCTACGAGCAGTACTTC. Encoded protein: CASSPDTGSYEQYF. The gene calls are TRBV12-3 or TRBV12-4 and TRBJ2-7; D ambiguous. V was pared by 5 bases and J by 0 bases, with 11 bases between. The CDR3 consists of 14 residues.

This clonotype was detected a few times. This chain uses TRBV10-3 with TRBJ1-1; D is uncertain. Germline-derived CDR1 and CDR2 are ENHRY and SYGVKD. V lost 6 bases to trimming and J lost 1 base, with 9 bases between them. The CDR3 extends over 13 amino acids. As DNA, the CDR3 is TGTGCCATCAGCGAAGGATCGAACACTGAAGCTTTCTTT. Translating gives CAISEGSNTEAFF.

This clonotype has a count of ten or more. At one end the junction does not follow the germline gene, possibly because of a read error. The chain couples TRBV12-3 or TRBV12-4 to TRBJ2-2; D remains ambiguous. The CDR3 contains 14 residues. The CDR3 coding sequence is TGCGCCAGCAGCTTGCCGGGGAACACCGGGGAGCTGTTTTTT. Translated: CASSLPGNTGELFF.

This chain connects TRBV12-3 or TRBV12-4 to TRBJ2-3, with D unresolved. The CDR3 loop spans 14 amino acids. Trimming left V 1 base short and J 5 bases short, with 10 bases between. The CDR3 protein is CASSLVARRDTQYF. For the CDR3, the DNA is TGTGCCAGCAGTTTAGTTGCGCGTAGAGATACGCAGTATTTT.